This note documents a single T cell receptor beta chain sequence. As yet, its antigen is unknown. At one end the junction does not follow the germline gene, possibly because of a read error. Time point here: newly diagnosed GD, antithyroid drugs for less than 3 months. Following extraction of RNA from PBMCs, that RNA was used to make the TCR library. Graves' disease diagnosis used American Thyroid Association guidelines. The sample comes from a study of regulatory T cells in long-lasting Graves disease. Whole-study results and caveats: The number of shared public clonotypes was higher in persistent patients (2,741) than new patients (966).

Relying on iRepertoire HTBI primers and Arm-PCR of CDR3 regions, the team built TCR beta libraries. TCRdb processed the multiplex PCR reads anew with MiXCR; each CDR3 protein has one entry. The sample records over 300,000 distinct CDR3 sequences, around 15% being singletons. This sample comprised peripheral blood mononuclear cells (PBMCs), obtained at new diagnosis, from a patient treated with antithyroid drugs. This clonotype was sampled from a female donor with Graves disease.

In DNA form, the CDR3 reads TGTGCCAGCAGTTACGACAGGGGGGGTGAGAGTTCCTTC. The encoded protein is CASSYDRGGESSF. This chain connects TRBV28 to TRBJ1-2; TRBD1 agrees at 9 bases. The CDR3 is 13 amino acids. CDR1 is MDHEN and CDR2 is SYDVKM in the germline V gene.